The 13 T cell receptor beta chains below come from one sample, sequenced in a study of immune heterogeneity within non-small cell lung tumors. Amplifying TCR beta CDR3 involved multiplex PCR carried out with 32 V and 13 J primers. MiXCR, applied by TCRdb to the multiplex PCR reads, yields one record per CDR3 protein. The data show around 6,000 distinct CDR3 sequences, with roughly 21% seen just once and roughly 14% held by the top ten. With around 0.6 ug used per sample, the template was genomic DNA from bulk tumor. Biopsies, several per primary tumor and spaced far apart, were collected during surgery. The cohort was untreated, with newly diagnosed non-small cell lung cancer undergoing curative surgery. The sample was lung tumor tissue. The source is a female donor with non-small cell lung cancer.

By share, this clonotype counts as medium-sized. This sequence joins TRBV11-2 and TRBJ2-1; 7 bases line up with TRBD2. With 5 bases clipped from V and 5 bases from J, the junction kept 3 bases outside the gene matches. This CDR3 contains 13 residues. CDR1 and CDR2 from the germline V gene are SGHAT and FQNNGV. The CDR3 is CASSREANNEQFF. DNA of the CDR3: TGTGCCAGCAGCCGGGAGGCCAACAATGAGCAGTTCTTC.

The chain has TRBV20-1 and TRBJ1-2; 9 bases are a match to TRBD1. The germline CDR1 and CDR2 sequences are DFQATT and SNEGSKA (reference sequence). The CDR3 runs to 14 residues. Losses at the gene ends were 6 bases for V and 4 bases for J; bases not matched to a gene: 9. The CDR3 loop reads CSAPETQGAYGYTF. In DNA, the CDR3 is TGCAGTGCCCCGGAAACACAGGGGGCCTATGGCTACACCTTC.

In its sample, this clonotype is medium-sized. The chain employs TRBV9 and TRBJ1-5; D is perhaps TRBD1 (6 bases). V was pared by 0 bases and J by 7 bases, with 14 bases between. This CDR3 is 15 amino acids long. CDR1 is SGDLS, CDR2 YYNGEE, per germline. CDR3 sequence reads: CASSVDSGGGQPQHF. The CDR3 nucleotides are TGTGCCAGCAGCGTAGATTCCGGGGGCGGGCAGCCCCAGCATTTT.

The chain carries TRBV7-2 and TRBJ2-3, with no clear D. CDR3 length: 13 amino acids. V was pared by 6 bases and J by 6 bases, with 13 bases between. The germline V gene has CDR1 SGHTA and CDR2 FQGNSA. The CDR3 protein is CASRLWAADTQYF. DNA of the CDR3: TGTGCCAGCAGATTGTGGGCGGCGGATACGCAGTATTTT.

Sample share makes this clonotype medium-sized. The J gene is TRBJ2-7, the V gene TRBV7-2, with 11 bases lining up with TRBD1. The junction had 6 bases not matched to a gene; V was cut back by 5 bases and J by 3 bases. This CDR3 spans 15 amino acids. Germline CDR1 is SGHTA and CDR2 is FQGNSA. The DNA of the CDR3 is TGTGCCAGCAGCCCCCGGACAGGGGGCCTCTACGAGCAGTACTTC. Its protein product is CASSPRTGGLYEQYF.

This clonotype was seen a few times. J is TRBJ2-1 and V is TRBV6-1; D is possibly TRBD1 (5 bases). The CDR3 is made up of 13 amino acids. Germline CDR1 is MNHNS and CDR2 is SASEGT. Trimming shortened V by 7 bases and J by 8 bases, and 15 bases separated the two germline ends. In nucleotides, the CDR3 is TGTGCCAGCATTGGTCAGGGTTACGATGAGCAGTTCTTC. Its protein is CASIGQGYDEQFF.

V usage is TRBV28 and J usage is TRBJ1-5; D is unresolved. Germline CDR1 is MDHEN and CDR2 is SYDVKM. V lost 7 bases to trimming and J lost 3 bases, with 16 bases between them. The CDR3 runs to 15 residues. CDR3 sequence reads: CASTTGVVPNQPQHF. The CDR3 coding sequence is TGTGCCAGCACCACTGGGGTGGTTCCCAATCAGCCCCAGCATTTT.

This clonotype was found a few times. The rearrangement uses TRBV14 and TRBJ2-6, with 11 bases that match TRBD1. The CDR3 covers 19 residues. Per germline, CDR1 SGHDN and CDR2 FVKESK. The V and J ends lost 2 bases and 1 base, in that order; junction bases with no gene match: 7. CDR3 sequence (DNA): TGTGCCAGCAGCCAAAGGACAGGGGGCCGAGGATCTGGGGCCAACGTCCTGACTTTC. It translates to CASSQRTGGRGSGANVLTF. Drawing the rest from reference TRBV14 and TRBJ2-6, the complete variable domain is EAGVTQFPSHSVIEKGQTVTLRCDPISGHDNLYWYRRVMGKEIKFLLHFVKESKQDESGMPNNRFLAERTGGTYSTLKVQPAELEDSGVYFCASSQRTGGRGSGANVLTFGAGSRLTVL.

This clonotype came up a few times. Here the CDR3 DNA reads TGTGCCAGCAGCGTAGATCCGAATAGCGGAACCTACGAGCAGTACTTC. It codes for CASSVDPNSGTYEQYF. The chain has TRBV9 and TRBJ2-7, with D perhaps matching TRBD2 (6 bases). Trimming cost V 0 bases and J 2 bases, with 15 bases left between them. CDR1 is SGDLS, CDR2 YYNGEE, per germline. CDR3 length: 16 residues.

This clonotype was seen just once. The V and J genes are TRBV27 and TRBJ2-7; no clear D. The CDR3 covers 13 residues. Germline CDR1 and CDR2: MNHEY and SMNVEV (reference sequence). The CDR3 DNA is TGTGACAGCAGTACGACAATGAACTACGAGCAGTACGTC. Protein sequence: CDSSTTMNYEQYV.

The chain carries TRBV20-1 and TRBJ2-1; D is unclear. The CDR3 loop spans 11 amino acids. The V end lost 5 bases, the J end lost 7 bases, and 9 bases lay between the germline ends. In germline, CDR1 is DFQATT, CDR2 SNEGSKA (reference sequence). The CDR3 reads CSAEPGNEQFF. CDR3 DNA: TGCAGTGCTGAGCCTGGGAATGAGCAGTTCTTC.

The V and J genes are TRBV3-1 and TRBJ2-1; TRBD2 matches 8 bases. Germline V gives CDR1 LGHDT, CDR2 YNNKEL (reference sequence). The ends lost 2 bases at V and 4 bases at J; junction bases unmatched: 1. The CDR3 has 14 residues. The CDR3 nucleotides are TGTGCCAGCAGCCAAACGGGAGGGTACAATGAGCAGTTCTTC. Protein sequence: CASSQTGGYNEQFF.

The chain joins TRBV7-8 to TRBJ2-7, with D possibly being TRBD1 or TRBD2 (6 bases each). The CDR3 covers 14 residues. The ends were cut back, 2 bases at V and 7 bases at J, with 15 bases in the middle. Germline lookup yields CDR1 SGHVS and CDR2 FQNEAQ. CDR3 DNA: TGTGCCAGCAGCTTATATGAACGGGGGCAAGAGCAGTACTTC. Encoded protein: CASSLYERGQEQYF. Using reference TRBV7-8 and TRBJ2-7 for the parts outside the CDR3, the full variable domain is GAGVSQSPRYKVAKRGQDVALRCDPISGHVSLFWYQQALGQGPEFLTYFQNEAQLDKSGLPSDRFFAERPEGSVSTLKIQRTQQEDSAVYLCASSLYERGQEQYFGPGTRLTVT.